This TCR beta chain came from a study of T cell responses to AZD1222 COVID-19 vaccine. Germline loops: CDR1 MNHEY, CDR2 SVGAGI. Trimming pared 8 bases from V and 4 bases from J, leaving 17 bases between. CDR3 length equals 14 residues. The method was immunoSEQ multiplex PCR; TCRdb's version includes in-frame clones alone and lacks a portion of them. The sample includes 130,000 or so clones, 80% to 95% of them seen just once. The TCR was taken from an adult who received the AZD1222 COVID-19 vaccine. The V call is TRBV6-5, the J call TRBJ1-2, with a weak D call TRBD1 (6 bases). This sample comprised peripheral blood, obtained 28 days after the second AZD1222 dose. The CDR3 here is CASLKHGGRYGYTF. The DNA of the CDR3 is TGTGCCAGCTTAAAGCACGGGGGGCGCTATGGCTACACCTTC.